The T cell receptor (beta chain) under discussion was sequenced for a study of patients and donors after allogeneic stem cell transplantation. This clonotype was seen more than once but under ten times. TCRdb passed the RT-PCR reads through MiXCR, listing each CDR3 protein once. The data contain about 960,000 distinct CDR3 sequences, 15% to 20% of them seen just once; the ten biggest clones take up around 6%. The CDR3 loop spans 14 amino acids. V shed 7 bases and J 4 bases; nucleotides not matched to a gene: 7. This clonotype was obtained from a human donor who was either an allogeneic HSCT recipient or a stem cell or donor lymphocyte infusion donor (not recorded which). It is not recorded whose cells these are; they may come from a transplant donor. The chain links TRBV12-3 or TRBV12-4 to TRBJ2-1; TRBD1 agrees at 7 bases. Sequenced sample: blood, either unsorted or a sorted T cell fraction (not recorded which). CDR3 DNA sequence: TGTGCCAGCAAGATAGGGGGCAGGTACAATGAGCAGTTCTTC. It codes for CASKIGGRYNEQFF.